This entry lists 15 T cell receptor beta chains sequenced from one sample in a study of blood T cells in healthy people across ages. Then a second PCR, running roughly 7 to 11 cycles, was carried out with a sample-barcoded 5' primer and a J-beta primer mix. Each CDR3 protein gets one entry after TCRdb re-called the 5' RACE reads with MiXCR. The data show approximately 810,000 distinct CDR3 sequences, around 28% seen once. The specimen sequenced was blood. The receptors come from a woman of 80 years or more in good health.

The genes are TRBV20-1 and TRBJ1-5, with 8 positions matching TRBD1. The J segment lost 4 bases and the V segment lost 1 base, leaving 6 bases of the junction unmatched. From germline, CDR1 is DFQATT and CDR2 SNEGSKA (reference sequence). This CDR3 contains 15 residues. This CDR3 reads CSARAPGQGNQPQHF. CDR3 nucleotide sequence: TGCAGTGCTAGAGCCCCCGGACAGGGAAATCAGCCCCAGCATTTT.

The chain carries TRBV20-1 and TRBJ2-7; tentatively, D is TRBD1 (8 bases). Germline V gene sequence: CDR1 DFQATT, CDR2 SNEGSKA (reference sequence). The CDR3 consists of 12 residues. CDR3 in amino acids: CSGDRGGYEQYF. CDR3 DNA sequence: TGCAGCGGCGACAGGGGAGGGTACGAGCAGTACTTC.

This clonotype has at least ten counts. The V and J genes are TRBV5-1 and TRBJ1-5; D gene ambiguous. Trimming removed 2 bases at V and 5 bases at J, with 8 bases between. CDR3 size: 13 residues. CDR1 is SGHRS and CDR2 is YFSETQ in the germline V gene. The CDR3 loop reads CASSFSVDQPQHF. CDR3 in DNA: TGCGCCAGCAGCTTTTCCGTGGATCAGCCCCAGCATTTT.

This chain uses TRBV4-3 with TRBJ1-1; the D is unclear. Trimming stripped 0 bases from V and 4 bases from J, with 9 bases between. The CDR3 has 14 residues. The germline gives CDR1 LGHNA, CDR2 YSLEER. CDR3 sequence: CASSQDPGFTEAFF. The DNA for the CDR3 is TGCGCCAGCAGCCAAGATCCAGGTTTCACTGAAGCTTTCTTT.

On this clonotype itself: The junction does not match germline at one end; this may be a read error. This chain joins TRBV5-1 and TRBJ2-1, with D unresolved. The CDR3 is made up of 15 amino acids. Germline values: CDR1 SGHRS, CDR2 YFSETQ. CDR3 in amino acids: CTSRYSGFIDNEQFF. The CDR3 bases are TGCACCAGCAGGTACTCCGGGTTTATTGACAATGAGCAGTTCTTC.

This clonotype was observed many times. This chain joins TRBV28 and TRBJ1-4; possibly TRBD1 for D (5 bases). V was trimmed by 3 bases and J by 2 bases, leaving 13 bases between them. This CDR3 has 16 amino acids. Germline CDR1 and CDR2: MDHEN and SYDVKM. The CDR3 DNA reads as TGTGCCAGCAGTTTGTGGGGACGGACGACTAATGAAAAACTGTTTTTT. Residues: CASSLWGRTTNEKLFF. The full variable domain, its missing parts supplied by reference TRBV28 and TRBJ1-4, is DVKVTQSSRYLVKRTGEKVFLECVQDMDHENMFWYRQDPGLGLRLIYFSYDVKMKEKGDIPEGYSVSREKKERFSLILESASTNQTSMYLCASSLWGRTTNEKLFFGSGTQLSVL.

The chain links TRBV9 to TRBJ1-1; 8 bases align to TRBD1. The CDR3 has 15 residues. V trimming: 1 base; J trimming: 4 bases; junction bases outside the gene matches: 6. Germline CDR1 reads SGDLS; CDR2 reads YYNGEE. In nucleotides, the CDR3 is TGTGCCAGCAGCGTATCAGGGGGCGGTAGCACTGAAGCTTTCTTT. This sequence encodes CASSVSGGGSTEAFF.

Notes on this clonotype: A much larger clone is a single base away; this may be a read error. The chain joins TRBV5-1 to TRBJ2-3; 7 bases are a match to TRBD2. The CDR3 extends over 15 amino acids. Germline V gene sequence: CDR1 SGHRS, CDR2 YFSETQ. The CDR3: CASSIQAGSIDTQYF. Here the CDR3 DNA reads TGCGCCAGCAGCATTCAAGCGGGGAGCATAGATACGCAGTATTTT.

The chain couples TRBV6-6 to TRBJ2-3; D ambiguous. Germline CDR1 and CDR2: MNHNY and SVGAGI (reference sequence). CDR3 size: 15 residues. With 2 bases removed from V and 1 base from J, the gap between germline ends came to 10 bases. CDR3 DNA sequence: TGTGCCAGCAGTTACGGTGGGCTTGGCACAGATACGCAGTATTTT. This sequence encodes CASSYGGLGTDTQYF.

With regard to this clonotype: The CDR3 does not end in the conserved phenylalanine or tryptophan, so this is likely a read error. This chain joins TRBV7-2 and TRBJ2-1; D not certain. The length of the CDR3 is 12 residues. CDR1 is SGHTA and CDR2 is FQGNSA in the germline V gene. V was cut by 1 base and J by 8 bases, with 6 bases left in between. This chain's CDR3 is CASSLVRYEQFV. The CDR3, as DNA: TGTGCCAGCAGCTTAGTTCGCTATGAGCAGTTCGTC.

This clonotype was counted between two and nine times. V is TRBV10-3 and J is TRBJ2-3, with D perhaps TRBD2 (7 bases). Between the trimmed V and J ends, which lost 8 bases and 0 bases, there was a span of 15 bases. The CDR3 sequence is 15 residues long. Germline V gene sequence: CDR1 ENHRY, CDR2 SYGVKD. In nucleotides, the CDR3 is TGTGCCATCCATGAAGGGGGGGCGAGCACAGATACGCAGTATTTT. It encodes CAIHEGGASTDTQYF.

In this sample, this clonotype turned up many times. The rearrangement uses TRBV29-1 and TRBJ2-5, with TRBD1 as a possible D gene (5 bases). Trimming removed 2 bases at V and 8 bases at J, with 12 bases between. Germline lookup yields CDR1 SQVTM and CDR2 ANQGSEA. This CDR3 region has 12 residues. DNA for the CDR3: TGCAGCGTTGAAAGGGGCGCTGATACCCAGTACTTC. The encoded protein is CSVERGADTQYF.

This clonotype was observed a handful of times. The chain uses TRBV18 and TRBJ1-5; 9 bases agree with TRBD1. This CDR3 has 16 residues. V trimming: 2 bases; J trimming: 2 bases; junction bases outside the gene matches: 4. Germline-derived CDR1 and CDR2 are KGHSH and LQKENI. The CDR3 region has the DNA TGTGCCAGCTCACCAAGTACAGGGGGCGGCAATCAGCCCCAGCATTTT. Translating it yields CASSPSTGGGNQPQHF.

This clonotype has only a few counts. V usage is TRBV5-6 and J usage is TRBJ2-1; no clear D. The ends were cut back, 1 base at V and 2 bases at J, with 10 bases in the middle. The germline V gene encodes CDR1 SGHDT and CDR2 YYEEEE. This CDR3 contains 15 residues. The CDR3 DNA reads TGTGCCAGCAGCTTGTACAGAGCCGCCTACAATGAGCAGTTCTTC. Its translation: CASSLYRAAYNEQFF.

This clonotype was seen ten or more times. The rearrangement joins TRBV7-2 to TRBJ2-5, with 7 bases identical to TRBD1. Germline V gene sequence: CDR1 SGHTA, CDR2 FQGNSA. The CDR3 is made up of 16 amino acids. The junction had 11 bases not matched to a gene; V was cut back by 2 bases and J by 5 bases. The CDR3 is CASSLRGQGLRETQYF. CDR3 coding DNA: TGTGCCAGCAGCTTAAGGGGGCAGGGGCTAAGGGAGACCCAGTACTTC. The full variable domain, with the rest looked up from reference TRBV7-2 and TRBJ2-5, is GAGVSQSPSNKVTEKGKDVELRCDPISGHTALYWYRQSLGQGLEFLIYFQGNSAPDKSGLPSDRFSAERTGGSVSTLTIQRTQQEDSAVYLCASSLRGQGLRETQYFGPGTRLLVL.